The source of this TCR beta chain is a study of T-cell memory formation after mild COVID-19. Study-level results: Clones that contracted clustered mainly in CM and EM if CD4+ and in EMRA if CD8+.

The V gene lost 4 bases and the J gene lost 2 bases, with 7 bases spanning the gap. The CDR3 sequence is 13 residues long. In germline, CDR1 is LGHNA, CDR2 YSLEER. As to this clonotype: Its antigen is as yet unknown.

TCRdb passed the 5' RACE reads through MiXCR, listing each CDR3 protein once. The data hold about 400,000 distinct CDR3 sequences, with around a sixth observed a single time. V and J are TRBV4-3 and TRBJ2-3, with D unresolved. The clonotype originates from a man between 18 and 35 years old who had mild COVID-19 (a few samples of this study predate the infection). Cell type and time point are not known. Sequenced material: PBMCs or a T cell subset sorted from them (not recorded which). The CDR3 sequence is CASSRRYTDTQYF. CDR3 DNA sequence: TGCGCCAGCAGCCGAAGATACACAGATACGCAGTATTTT.